Below, 19 T cell receptor beta chains from the same sample are listed, as sequenced in a study of blood T cell repertoires in COVID-19. The table came from immunoSEQ multiplex PCR; TCRdb's copy has only in-frame clones and leaves some out. Here the sample spans 250,000 or so clones, around 85% being singletons. What was sequenced was peripheral blood. The receptor source for this set is a woman aged 60 to 75 with active or convalescent COVID-19.

This clone was found a few times. The V gene is TRBV10-1, the J gene TRBJ2-2; 9 nucleotides agree with TRBD2. V was pared by 0 bases and J by 6 bases, with 5 bases of the junction left unmatched. Germline V gene lookup returns CDR1 WNHNN and CDR2 SYGVQD (reference sequence). The CDR3 extends over 16 amino acids. The CDR3, as DNA: TGCGCCAGCAGTGAGTCGTCTAGCGGGGTCCCCGGGGAGCTGTTTTTT. Translated: CASSESSSGVPGELFF.

This chain joins TRBV28 and TRBJ2-5, with TRBD2 matching 7 bases. Germline V gene sequence: CDR1 MDHEN, CDR2 SYDVKM. CDR3 length: 17 residues. Trimming removed 2 bases from V and 5 bases from J; junction bases left unmatched: 14. The CDR3 DNA is TGTGCCAGCAGTTTACTAAGCGGGGCCCAAAAGGCCGAGACCCAGTACTTC. This codes for CASSLLSGAQKAETQYF.

CDR3 loop: CASSWPWQGDTGQETQYF. CDR3 bases: TGTGCCAGCAGCTGGCCTTGGCAGGGGGACACGGGACAAGAGACCCAGTACTTC. The rearrangement joins TRBV11-3 to TRBJ2-5, with TRBD1 matching over 7 bases. J was trimmed by 2 bases and V by 4 bases; bases with no gene match: 16. The CDR3 is 18 residues long. The germline CDR1 and CDR2 sequences are SGHNT and YENEEA.

Remarks on this clone: This sample includes further DNA sequences coding for the same CDR3. The rearrangement joins TRBV20-1 to TRBJ1-1; no firm D call. Germline CDR1 reads DFQATT; CDR2 reads SNEGSKA (reference sequence). The CDR3 has 11 residues. V was clipped by 6 bases and J by 5 bases, with 10 bases between them. The CDR3 DNA is TGCAGTGCCAGACCAGATACTGAAGCTTTCTTT. Its translation: CSARPDTEAFF.

The CDR3 DNA reads as TGTGCCACCAGCAGAGATAAACAGTGGGAGACCCAGTACTTC. Amino acids: CATSRDKQWETQYF. This chain connects TRBV15 to TRBJ2-5; D unresolved. Per the germline V gene, CDR1 is LNHNV and CDR2 is YYDKDF (reference sequence). The CDR3 loop spans 14 amino acids. V was trimmed by 0 bases and J by 5 bases, leaving 10 bases between them.

This clone was recorded once. V is TRBV15 and J is TRBJ2-5, with 8 bases matching TRBD2. The junction had 11 bases not matched to a gene; V was cut back by 1 base and J by 4 bases. Germline-derived CDR1 and CDR2 are LNHNV and YYDKDF (reference sequence). The CDR3 covers 17 residues. The CDR3 bases are TGTGCCACCAGCAGAGGCGTCGCGGGGGGTGCTGGAGAGACCCAGTACTTC. It is translated as CATSRGVAGGAGETQYF.

Written as DNA, the CDR3 is TGTGCCAGCAGCGTAGCTTCCTCTGGAAACACCATATATTTT. Translated: CASSVASSGNTIYF. This chain uses TRBV9 with TRBJ1-3; D not certain. Between the trimmed V and J ends, which lost 0 bases and 0 bases, there was a span of 4 bases. This CDR3 contains 14 residues. Germline V gene lookup returns CDR1 SGDLS and CDR2 YYNGEE.

The rearrangement links TRBV9 to TRBJ2-3, with D tentatively TRBD1 (6 bases). The length of the CDR3 is 16 residues. The V gene lost 4 bases and the J gene lost 0 bases, with 15 bases spanning the gap. In germline, CDR1 is SGDLS, CDR2 YYNGEE. This CDR3 reads CASSPRQVASTDTQYF. The CDR3 DNA sequence: TGTGCCAGCAGCCCCAGACAGGTCGCTAGCACAGATACGCAGTATTTT.

The chain uses TRBV19 and TRBJ1-2; 10 positions match TRBD1. V was pared by 4 bases and J by 6 bases, with 11 bases of the junction left unmatched. Per germline, CDR1 LNHDA and CDR2 SQIVND (reference sequence). This CDR3 contains 16 residues. Here the CDR3 reads CASSTSPGTGVHGYTF. CDR3 nucleotides: TGTGCCAGTAGTACCTCCCCCGGGACAGGGGTCCATGGCTACACCTTC.

With regard to this clone: A junction boundary mismatches the germline segment, possibly from a read error. V gene TRBV7-6 combines with J gene TRBJ1-4; D ambiguous. Germline values: CDR1 SGHVS, CDR2 FNYEAQ. This CDR3 is 13 amino acids long. Here the CDR3 reads CASSLGLNERLFF. CDR3 nucleotide sequence: TGTGCCAGCAGCTTAGGACTTAATGAAAGACTGTTTTTT.

This clone was detected only once. V usage is TRBV19 and J usage is TRBJ2-3, with TRBD2 matching 8 bases. V shed 6 bases, J shed 5 bases, and the junction held 4 bases outside the gene matches. This CDR3 has 13 residues. Germline loops: CDR1 LNHDA, CDR2 SQIVND (reference sequence). Here the CDR3 DNA reads TGTGCCAGTAGCCTCACTAGCGGAGATACGCAGTATTTT. Protein sequence: CASSLTSGDTQYF.

The chain employs TRBV5-4 and TRBJ1-1; D is undetermined. Between the trimmed V and J ends, which lost 0 bases and 10 bases, there was a span of 13 bases. Germline assignment: CDR1 SGHNT and CDR2 YYREEE (reference sequence). This CDR3 region has 13 residues. DNA for the CDR3: TGTGCCAGCAGCTTGGAATTCCTACCTACAGCTTTCTTT. Translation gives CASSLEFLPTAFF.

The chain employs TRBV6-4 and TRBJ2-1; 8 bases map to TRBD1. Germline V gives CDR1 MRHNA, CDR2 SNTAGT. CDR3 length: 15 amino acids. The V gene end was trimmed by 0 bases and the J gene end by 6 bases; junction bases not matched to a gene: 4. As DNA, the CDR3 is TGTGCCAGCAGTGACTCGACAGGGGCGGGCAATGAGCAGTTCTTC. Amino acid sequence: CASSDSTGAGNEQFF.

The rearrangement uses TRBV9 and TRBJ2-5; D gene ambiguous. The ends were cut back, 2 bases at V and 1 base at J, with 9 bases in the middle. Germline V gene data show CDR1 as SGDLS and CDR2 as YYNGEE. The CDR3 extends over 14 amino acids. CDR3 loop: CASSVYGSQETQYF. The CDR3 region has the DNA TGTGCCAGCAGCGTGTACGGGTCCCAAGAGACCCAGTACTTC.

The rearrangement links TRBV7-8 to TRBJ1-5, with D perhaps matching TRBD1 (6 bases). The germline CDR1 and CDR2 sequences are SGHVS and FQNEAQ. CDR3 length: 17 amino acids. Trimming cost V 5 bases and J 0 bases, with 17 bases left between them. The CDR3 DNA sequence: TGTGCCAGCAGCCCCCAGCGGGGGCTGGGTAGCAATCAGCCCCAGCATTTT. Amino acids: CASSPQRGLGSNQPQHF.

The CDR3 loop is CASSPDRGKGREQYV. CDR3 bases: TGTGCCAGCAGCCCGGACAGGGGGAAGGGTCGAGAGCAGTACGTC. The chain uses TRBV7-8 and TRBJ2-7; 10 bases match TRBD1. The length of the CDR3 is 15 residues. Trimming at V came to 5 bases and at J to 7 bases, leaving 11 bases not matched to a gene. CDR1 and CDR2 from the germline V gene are SGHVS and FQNEAQ.

The rearrangement joins TRBV5-6 to TRBJ1-5; TRBD1 aligns across 8 bases. Germline CDR1 is SGHDT and CDR2 is YYEEEE. V trimming: 4 bases; J trimming: 5 bases; junction bases outside the gene matches: 8. The CDR3 consists of 15 residues. CDR3 sequence reads: CASSVTGANDQPQHF. The CDR3 nucleotides read TGTGCCAGCAGCGTGACAGGGGCCAACGATCAGCCCCAGCATTTT.

This clone showed up just once. The chain combines TRBV19 with TRBJ1-3; 7 bases agree with TRBD1. The CDR3 spans 14 residues. The germline CDR1 and CDR2 sequences are LNHDA and SQIVND (reference sequence). The J segment lost 7 bases and the V segment lost 9 bases, leaving 12 bases of the junction unmatched. CDR3 DNA sequence: TGTGCCAGCGCCGCAGTGGTAGGGGGCAACACCATATATTTT. Protein product: CASAAVVGGNTIYF.

This clone has just a few counts. This chain connects TRBV2 to TRBJ2-2; D may be TRBD1 (6 bases). Germline V gene data show CDR1 as SNHLY and CDR2 as FYNNEI. The V end was cut by 7 bases, the J end by 5 bases, with 14 bases between. The CDR3 has 14 residues. Here the CDR3 DNA reads TGTGCCAGCATTAGACAGGAAGTTACCGGGGAGCTGTTTTTT. Translation gives CASIRQEVTGELFF.